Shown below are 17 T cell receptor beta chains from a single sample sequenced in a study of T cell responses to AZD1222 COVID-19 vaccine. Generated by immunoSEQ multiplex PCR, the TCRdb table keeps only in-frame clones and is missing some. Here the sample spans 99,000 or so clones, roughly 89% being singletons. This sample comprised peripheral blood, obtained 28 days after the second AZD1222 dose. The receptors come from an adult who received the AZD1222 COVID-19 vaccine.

CDR3 in DNA: TGTGCCAGCAGCTCGAATCGACTAGCTAGCACAGATACGCAGTATTTT. Translating it yields CASSSNRLASTDTQYF. J is TRBJ2-3 and V is TRBV7-9; 7 bases match TRBD2. The germline V gene encodes CDR1 SEHNR and CDR2 FQNEAQ (reference sequence). J gave up 0 bases and V 4 bases, and 7 bases lay outside the gene matches. The CDR3 loop spans 16 amino acids.

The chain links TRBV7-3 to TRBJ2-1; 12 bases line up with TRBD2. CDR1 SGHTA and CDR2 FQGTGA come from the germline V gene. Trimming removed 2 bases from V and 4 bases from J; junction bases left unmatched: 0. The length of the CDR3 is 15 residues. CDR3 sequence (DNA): TGTGCCAGCAGCTTAGGACTAGCGGGATACAATGAGCAGTTCTTC. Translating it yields CASSLGLAGYNEQFF.

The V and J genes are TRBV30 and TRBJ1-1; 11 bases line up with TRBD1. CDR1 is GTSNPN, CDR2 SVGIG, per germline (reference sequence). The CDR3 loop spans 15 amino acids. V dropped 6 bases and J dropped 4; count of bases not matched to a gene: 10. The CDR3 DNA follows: TGTGCCTGCACTGGACAGGGGGCAGGTAGCACTGAAGCTTTCTTT. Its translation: CACTGQGAGSTEAFF.

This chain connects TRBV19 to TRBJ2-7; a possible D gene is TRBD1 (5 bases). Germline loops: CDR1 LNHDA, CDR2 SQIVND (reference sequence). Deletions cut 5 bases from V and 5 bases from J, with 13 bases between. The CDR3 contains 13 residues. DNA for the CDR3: TGTGCCAGTAGTCAGACCAGGGTCGACGAGCAGTACTTC. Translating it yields CASSQTRVDEQYF. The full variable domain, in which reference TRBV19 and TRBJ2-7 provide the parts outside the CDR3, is DGGITQSPKYLFRKEGQNVTLSCEQNLNHDAMYWYRQDPGQGLRLIYYSQIVNDFQKGDIAEGYSVSREKKESFPLTVTSAQKNPTAFYLCASSQTRVDEQYFGPGTRLTVT.

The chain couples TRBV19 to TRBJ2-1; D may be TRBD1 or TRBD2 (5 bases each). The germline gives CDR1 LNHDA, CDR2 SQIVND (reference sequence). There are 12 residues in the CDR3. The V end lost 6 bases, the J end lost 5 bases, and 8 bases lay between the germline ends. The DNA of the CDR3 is TGTGCCAGTAGAATGGGGGACAATGAGCAGTTCTTC. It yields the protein CASRMGDNEQFF.

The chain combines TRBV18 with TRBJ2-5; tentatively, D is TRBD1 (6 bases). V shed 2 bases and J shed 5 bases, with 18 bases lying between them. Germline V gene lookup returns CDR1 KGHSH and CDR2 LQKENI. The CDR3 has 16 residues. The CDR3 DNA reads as TGTGCCAGCTCACCAAGGACAGCCCTCGATGGGGAGACCCAGTACTTC. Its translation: CASSPRTALDGETQYF.

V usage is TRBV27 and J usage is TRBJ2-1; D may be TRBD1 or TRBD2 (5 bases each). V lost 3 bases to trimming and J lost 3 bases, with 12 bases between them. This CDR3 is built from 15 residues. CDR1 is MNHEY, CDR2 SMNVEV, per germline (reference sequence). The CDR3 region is CASSLRGAGYNEQFF. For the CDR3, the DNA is TGTGCCAGCAGTTTGCGAGGGGCAGGCTACAATGAGCAGTTCTTC.

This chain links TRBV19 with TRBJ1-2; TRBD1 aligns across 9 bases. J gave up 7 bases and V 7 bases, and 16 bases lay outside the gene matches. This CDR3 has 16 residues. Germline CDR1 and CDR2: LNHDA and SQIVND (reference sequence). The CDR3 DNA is TGTGCCAGTACCCATTCCACGGGACAGGGTATTCGTGGCTACACCTTC. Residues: CASTHSTGQGIRGYTF.

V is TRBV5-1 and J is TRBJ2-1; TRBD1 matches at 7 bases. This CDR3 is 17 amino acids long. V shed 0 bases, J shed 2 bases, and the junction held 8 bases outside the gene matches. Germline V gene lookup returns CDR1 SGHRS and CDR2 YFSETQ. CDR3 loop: CASSLAPGRGTYNEQFF. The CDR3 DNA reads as TGCGCCAGCAGCTTGGCCCCGGGCAGGGGGACCTACAATGAGCAGTTCTTC.

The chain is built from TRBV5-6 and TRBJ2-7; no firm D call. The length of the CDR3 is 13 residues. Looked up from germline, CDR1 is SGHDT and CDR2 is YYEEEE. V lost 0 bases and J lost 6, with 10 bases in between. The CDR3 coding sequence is TGTGCCAGCAGCTTGGGGTCGCAGTTCGAGCAGTACTTC. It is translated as CASSLGSQFEQYF.

CDR3 bases: TGTGCCAGCAGCTGGGACGGGAAGAACACTGAAGCTTTCTTT. Its translation: CASSWDGKNTEAFF. J is TRBJ1-1 and V is TRBV6-5, with D perhaps matching TRBD1 (5 bases). CDR1 and CDR2 from the germline V gene are MNHEY and SVGAGI. The CDR3 is 14 residues long. Trimming took off 6 bases at V and 1 base at J, with 12 bases between the two ends.

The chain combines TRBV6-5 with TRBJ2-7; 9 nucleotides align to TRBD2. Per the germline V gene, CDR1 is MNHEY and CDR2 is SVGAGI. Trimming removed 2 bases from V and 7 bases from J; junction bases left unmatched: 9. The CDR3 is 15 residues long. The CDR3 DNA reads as TGTGCCAGCAGTTACGGAGGCGGGAGGGCCCTAGAGCAGTACTTC. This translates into CASSYGGGRALEQYF.

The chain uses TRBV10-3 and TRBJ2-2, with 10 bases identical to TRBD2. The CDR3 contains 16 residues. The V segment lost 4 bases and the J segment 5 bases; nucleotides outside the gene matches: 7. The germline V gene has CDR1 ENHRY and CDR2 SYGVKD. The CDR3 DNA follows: TGTGCCATCAGTGGGACTAGCGGTCCTGGGACCGGGGAGCTGTTTTTT. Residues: CAISGTSGPGTGELFF.

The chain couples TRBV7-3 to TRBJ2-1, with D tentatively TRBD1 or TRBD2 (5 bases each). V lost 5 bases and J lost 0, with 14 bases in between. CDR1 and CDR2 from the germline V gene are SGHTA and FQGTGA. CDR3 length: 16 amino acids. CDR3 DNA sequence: TGTGCCAGCAGCCTACGATCAGGGAGCTCCTACAATGAGCAGTTCTTC. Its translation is CASSLRSGSSYNEQFF.

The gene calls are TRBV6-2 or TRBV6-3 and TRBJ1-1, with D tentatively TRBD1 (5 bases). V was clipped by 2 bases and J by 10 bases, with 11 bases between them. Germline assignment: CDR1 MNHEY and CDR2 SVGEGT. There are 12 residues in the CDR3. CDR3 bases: TGTGCCAGCAGTTACGGGTGGAGGGGAGCTTTCTTT. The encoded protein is CASSYGWRGAFF.

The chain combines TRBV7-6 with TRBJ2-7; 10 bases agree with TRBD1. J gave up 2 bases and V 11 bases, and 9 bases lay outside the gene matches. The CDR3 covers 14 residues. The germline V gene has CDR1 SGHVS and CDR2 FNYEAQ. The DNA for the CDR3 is TGTGCCTCCCAGACCGGGACAGGGGCCTACGAGCAGTACTTC. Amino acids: CASQTGTGAYEQYF. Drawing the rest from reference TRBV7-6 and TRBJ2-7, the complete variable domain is GAGVSQSPRYKVTKRGQDVALRCDPISGHVSLYWYRQALGQGPEFLTYFNYEAQQDKSGLPNDRFSAERPEGSISTLTIQRTEQRDSAMYRCASQTGTGAYEQYFGPGTRLTVT.

CDR3 nucleotides: TGTGCCAGCAGTTTAGGGGGTGCAACTAATGAAAAACTGTTTTTT. This sequence encodes CASSLGGATNEKLFF. This chain joins TRBV28 and TRBJ1-4; tentative D call: TRBD1 (5 bases). V lost 2 bases, J lost 0 bases, and 7 bases lay in between. This CDR3 spans 15 amino acids. The V gene's germline CDR1 is MDHEN and CDR2 SYDVKM.